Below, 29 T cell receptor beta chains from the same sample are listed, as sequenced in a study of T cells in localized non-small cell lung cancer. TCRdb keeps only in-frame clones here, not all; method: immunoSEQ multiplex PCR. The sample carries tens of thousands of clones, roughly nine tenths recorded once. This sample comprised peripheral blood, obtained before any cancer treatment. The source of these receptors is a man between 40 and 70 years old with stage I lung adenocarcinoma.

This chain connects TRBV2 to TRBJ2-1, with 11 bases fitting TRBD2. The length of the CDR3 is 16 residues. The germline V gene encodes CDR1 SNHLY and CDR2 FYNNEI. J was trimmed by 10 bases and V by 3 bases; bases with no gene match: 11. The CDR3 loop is CASSEKILAGDAEQFF. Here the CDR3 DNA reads TGTGCCAGCAGTGAGAAGATACTAGCGGGAGATGCAGAGCAGTTCTTC.

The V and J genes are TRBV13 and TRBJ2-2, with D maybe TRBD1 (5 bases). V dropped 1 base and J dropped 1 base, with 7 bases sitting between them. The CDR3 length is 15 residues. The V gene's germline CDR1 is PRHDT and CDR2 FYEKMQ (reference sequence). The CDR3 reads CASSLVGENTGELFF. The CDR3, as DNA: TGTGCCAGCAGCTTAGTAGGGGAGAACACCGGGGAGCTGTTTTTT.

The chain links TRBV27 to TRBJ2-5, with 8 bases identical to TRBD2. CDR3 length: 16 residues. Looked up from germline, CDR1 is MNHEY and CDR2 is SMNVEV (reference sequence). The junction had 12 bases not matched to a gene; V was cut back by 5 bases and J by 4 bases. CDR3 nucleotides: TGTGCCAGCAGTCGACGGGGGGGCGGGGCGCGAGAGACCCAGTACTTC. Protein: CASSRRGGGARETQYF.

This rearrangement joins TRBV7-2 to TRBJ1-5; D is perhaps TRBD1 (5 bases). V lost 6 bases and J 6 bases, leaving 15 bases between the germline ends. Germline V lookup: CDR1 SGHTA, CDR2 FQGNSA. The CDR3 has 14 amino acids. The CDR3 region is CASSFQGTGQPQHF. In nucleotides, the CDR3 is TGTGCCAGCAGTTTTCAGGGTACCGGTCAGCCCCAGCATTTT.

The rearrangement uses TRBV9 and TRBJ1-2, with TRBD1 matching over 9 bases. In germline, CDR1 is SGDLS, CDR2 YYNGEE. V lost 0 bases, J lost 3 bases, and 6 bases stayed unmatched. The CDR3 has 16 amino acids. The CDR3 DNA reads TGTGCCAGCAGCGTAGACCCTGGGGACAGGGACTATGGCTACACCTTC. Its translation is CASSVDPGDRDYGYTF.

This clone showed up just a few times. The CDR3 DNA sequence: TGCGCCAGCAGCTTGGGATGGGGAGAGCAGTACTTC. Amino acids: CASSLGWGEQYF. The gene calls are TRBV5-1 and TRBJ2-7; D gene unclear. The V gene lost 0 bases and the J gene lost 7 bases, with 8 bases spanning the gap. The CDR3 sequence is 12 residues long. The germline V gene has CDR1 SGHRS and CDR2 YFSETQ.

In DNA, the CDR3 is TGTGCCAGCAGGGGGACAGGGGGCGCCTCCTACGAGCAGTACTTC. Its translation: CASRGTGGASYEQYF. J is TRBJ2-7 and V is TRBV2, with 12 bases lining up with TRBD1. Trimming at V came to 6 bases and at J to 0 bases, leaving 3 bases not matched to a gene. The germline CDR1 and CDR2 sequences are SNHLY and FYNNEI. CDR3 length: 15 amino acids.

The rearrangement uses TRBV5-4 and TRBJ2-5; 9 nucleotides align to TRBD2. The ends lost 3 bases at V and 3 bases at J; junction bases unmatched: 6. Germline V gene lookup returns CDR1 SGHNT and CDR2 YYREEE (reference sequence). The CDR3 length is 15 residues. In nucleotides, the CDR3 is TGTGCCAGCAGCTGGCGCGGGAGGGTTGAAGAGACCCAGTACTTC. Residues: CASSWRGRVEETQYF.

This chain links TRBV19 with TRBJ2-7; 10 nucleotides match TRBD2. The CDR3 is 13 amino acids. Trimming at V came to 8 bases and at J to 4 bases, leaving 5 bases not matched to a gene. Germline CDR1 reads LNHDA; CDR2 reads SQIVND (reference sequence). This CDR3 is CASSSGRAYEQYF. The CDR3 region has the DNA TGTGCCAGTTCTAGCGGGAGAGCGTACGAGCAGTACTTC.

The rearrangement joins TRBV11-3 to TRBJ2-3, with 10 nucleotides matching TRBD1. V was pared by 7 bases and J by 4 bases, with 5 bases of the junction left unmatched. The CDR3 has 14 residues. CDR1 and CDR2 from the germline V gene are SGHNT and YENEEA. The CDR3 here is CASTRTGGADTQYF. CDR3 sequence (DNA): TGTGCCAGCACCCGGACAGGGGGGGCAGATACGCAGTATTTT.

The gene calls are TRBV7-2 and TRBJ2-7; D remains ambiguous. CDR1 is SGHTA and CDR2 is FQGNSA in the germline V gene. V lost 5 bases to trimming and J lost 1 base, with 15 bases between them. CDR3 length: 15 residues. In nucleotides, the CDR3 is TGTGCCAGCAGCCCAGAGGCCATCTATTCCTACGAGCAGTACTTC. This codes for CASSPEAIYSYEQYF.

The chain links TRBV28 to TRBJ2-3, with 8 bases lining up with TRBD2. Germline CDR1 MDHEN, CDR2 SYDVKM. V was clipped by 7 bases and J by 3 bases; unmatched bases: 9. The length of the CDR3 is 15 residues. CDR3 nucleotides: TGTGCCAGCATGGGAGCGGGAGCCGGGACAGATACGCAGTATTTT. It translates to CASMGAGAGTDTQYF.

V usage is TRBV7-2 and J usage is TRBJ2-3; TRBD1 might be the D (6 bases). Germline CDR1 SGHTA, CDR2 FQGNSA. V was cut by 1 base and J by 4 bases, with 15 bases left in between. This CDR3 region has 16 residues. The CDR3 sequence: CASSLGGTIIADTQYF. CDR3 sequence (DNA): TGTGCCAGCAGCTTAGGGGGGACAATTATTGCAGATACGCAGTATTTT.

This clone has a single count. The CDR3 region has the DNA TGTGCCAGCAGTCCTGACACTAGCGGGAGATTTTACAATGAGCAGTTCTTC. Amino acids: CASSPDTSGRFYNEQFF. The chain joins TRBV27 to TRBJ2-1, with 11 nucleotides matching TRBD2. J gave up 4 bases and V 5 bases, and 10 bases lay outside the gene matches. CDR3 size: 17 residues. Germline V gene data show CDR1 as MNHEY and CDR2 as SMNVEV (reference sequence).

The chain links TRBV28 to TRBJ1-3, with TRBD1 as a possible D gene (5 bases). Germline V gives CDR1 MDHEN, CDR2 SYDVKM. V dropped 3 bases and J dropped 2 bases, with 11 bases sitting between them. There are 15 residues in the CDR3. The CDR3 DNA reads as TGTGCCAGCAGTTTTAGGTGGGGCACTGGAAACACCATATATTTT. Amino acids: CASSFRWGTGNTIYF.

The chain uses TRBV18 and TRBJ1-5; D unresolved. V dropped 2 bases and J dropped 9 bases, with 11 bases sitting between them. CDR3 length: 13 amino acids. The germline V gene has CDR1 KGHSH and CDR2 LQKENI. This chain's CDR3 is CASSPGRDMPQHF. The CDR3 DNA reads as TGTGCCAGCTCACCAGGACGGGATATGCCCCAGCATTTT. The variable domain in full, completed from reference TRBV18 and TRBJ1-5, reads NAGVMQNPRHLVRRRGQEARLRCSPMKGHSHVYWYRQLPEEGLKFMVYLQKENIIDESGMPKERFSAEFPKEGPSILRIQQVVRGDSAAYFCASSPGRDMPQHFGDGTRLSIL.

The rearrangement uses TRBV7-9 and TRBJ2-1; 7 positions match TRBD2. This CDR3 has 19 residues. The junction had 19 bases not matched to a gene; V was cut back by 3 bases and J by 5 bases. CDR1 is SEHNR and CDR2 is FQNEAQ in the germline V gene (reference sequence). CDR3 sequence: CASSFSSGSGGRLHNEQFF. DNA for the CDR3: TGTGCCAGCAGCTTTTCTTCAGGATCGGGCGGGAGACTCCACAATGAGCAGTTCTTC.

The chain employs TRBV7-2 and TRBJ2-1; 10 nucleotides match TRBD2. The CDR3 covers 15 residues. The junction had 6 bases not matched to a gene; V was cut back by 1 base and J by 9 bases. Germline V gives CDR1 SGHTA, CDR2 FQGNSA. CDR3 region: CASSLGLAGALEQFF. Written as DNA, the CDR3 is TGTGCCAGCAGCTTAGGGCTAGCGGGAGCCCTTGAGCAGTTCTTC.

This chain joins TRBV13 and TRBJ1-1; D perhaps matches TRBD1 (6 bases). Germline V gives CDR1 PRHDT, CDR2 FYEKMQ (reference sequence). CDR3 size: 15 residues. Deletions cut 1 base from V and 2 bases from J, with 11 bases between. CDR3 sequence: CASSLVAGANTEAFF. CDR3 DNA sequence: TGTGCCAGCAGCTTAGTTGCGGGGGCCAACACTGAAGCTTTCTTT.

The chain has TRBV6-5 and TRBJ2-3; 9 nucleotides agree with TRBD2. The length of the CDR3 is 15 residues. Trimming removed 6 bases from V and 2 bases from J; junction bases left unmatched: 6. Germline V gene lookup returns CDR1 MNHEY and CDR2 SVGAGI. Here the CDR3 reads CASRSAGGNTDTQYF. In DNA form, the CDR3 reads TGTGCCAGCAGGAGCGCGGGAGGGAACACAGATACGCAGTATTTT.

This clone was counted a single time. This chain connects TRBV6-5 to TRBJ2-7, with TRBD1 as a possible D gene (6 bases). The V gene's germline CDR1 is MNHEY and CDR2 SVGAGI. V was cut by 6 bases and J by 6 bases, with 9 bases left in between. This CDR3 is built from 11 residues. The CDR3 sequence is CASRQTGEQYF. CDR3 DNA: TGTGCCAGCAGACAGACAGGCGAGCAGTACTTC.

In DNA, the CDR3 is TGCGCCAGCAGCCAAGAACGGGCTTATGGCTACACCTTC. Translating it yields CASSQERAYGYTF. The V and J genes are TRBV4-1 and TRBJ1-2; no definite D call. The CDR3 has 13 residues. V gave up 0 bases and J gave up 5 bases, with 7 bases separating them. Germline CDR1 reads MGHRA; CDR2 reads YSYEKL.

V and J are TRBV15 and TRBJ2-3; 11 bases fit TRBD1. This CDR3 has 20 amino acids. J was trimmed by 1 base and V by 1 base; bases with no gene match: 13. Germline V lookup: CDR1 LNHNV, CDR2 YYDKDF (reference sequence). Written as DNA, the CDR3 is TGTGCCACCAGCAGAGGGAGGACAGGGGGCGCAACCCTGGGCACAGATACGCAGTATTTT. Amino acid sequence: CATSRGRTGGATLGTDTQYF.

CDR3 amino acids: CASSPPQGRTEAFF. CDR3 nucleotides: TGTGCCAGCAGCCCCCCACAGGGGCGTACTGAAGCTTTCTTT. The rearrangement joins TRBV11-1 to TRBJ1-1; 7 nucleotides agree with TRBD1. This CDR3 spans 14 amino acids. The germline V gene encodes CDR1 SGHAT and CDR2 FQDESV (reference sequence). With V trimmed by 5 bases and J by 5 bases, 8 bases remained unmatched.

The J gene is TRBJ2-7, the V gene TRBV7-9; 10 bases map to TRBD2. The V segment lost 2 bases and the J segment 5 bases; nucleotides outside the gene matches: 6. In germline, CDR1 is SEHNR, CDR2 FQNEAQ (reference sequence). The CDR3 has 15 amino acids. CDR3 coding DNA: TGTGCCAGCAGCTTATGGTCTAGCGGGAGCCACGAGCAGTACTTC. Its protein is CASSLWSSGSHEQYF. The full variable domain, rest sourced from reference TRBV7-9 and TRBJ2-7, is DTGVSQNPRHKITKRGQNVTFRCDPISEHNRLYWYRQTLGQGPEFLTYFQNEAQLEKSRLLSDRFSAERPKGSFSTLEIQRTEQGDSAMYLCASSLWSSGSHEQYFGPGTRLTVT.

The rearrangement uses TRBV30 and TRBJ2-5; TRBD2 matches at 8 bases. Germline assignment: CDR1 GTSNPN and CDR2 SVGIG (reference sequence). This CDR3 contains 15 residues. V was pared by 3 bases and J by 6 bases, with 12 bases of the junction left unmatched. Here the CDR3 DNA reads TGTGCCTGGAGCGTCGGGGGGGGCAGGACGAAGACCCAGTACTTC. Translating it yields CAWSVGGGRTKTQYF.

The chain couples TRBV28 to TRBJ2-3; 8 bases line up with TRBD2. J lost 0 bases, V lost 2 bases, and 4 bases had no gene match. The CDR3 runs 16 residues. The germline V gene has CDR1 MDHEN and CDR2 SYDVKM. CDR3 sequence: CASSLEGLVSTDTQYF. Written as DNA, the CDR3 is TGTGCCAGCAGTTTAGAGGGACTAGTAAGCACAGATACGCAGTATTTT.

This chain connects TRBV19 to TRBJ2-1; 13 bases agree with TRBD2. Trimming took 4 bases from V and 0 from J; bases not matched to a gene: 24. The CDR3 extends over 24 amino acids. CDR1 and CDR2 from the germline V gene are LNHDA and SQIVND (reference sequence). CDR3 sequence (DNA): TGTGCCAGTAGTAGCACTACTAGCGGGAGGGCCACCCCCACCCACGTTAACTCCTACAATGAGCAGTTCTTC. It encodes CASSSTTSGRATPTHVNSYNEQFF.

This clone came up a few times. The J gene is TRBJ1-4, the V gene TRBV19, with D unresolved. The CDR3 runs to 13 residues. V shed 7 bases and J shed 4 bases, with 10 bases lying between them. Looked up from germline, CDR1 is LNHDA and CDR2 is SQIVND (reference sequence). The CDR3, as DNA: TGTGCCAGTACGGGCCGGTTTAATGAAAAACTGTTTTTT. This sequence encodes CASTGRFNEKLFF.